The T cell receptor beta chain described here comes from a study of cytomegalovirus exposure and HLA in healthy donors. In regard to this clone: Its antigen is unknown.

Vbeta (60) and Jbeta (13) primers were used in the PCR. The method was immunoSEQ multiplex PCR; TCRdb's version includes in-frame clones alone and lacks a portion of them. The repertoire holds 95,000 to 150,000 clones, with roughly 60% as singletons. General study results and limits: A prior analysis recorded that most TCR beta V segments were productive about 87% or about 30% of the time. As a later analysis revealed, the rate of TCR association differed by HLA locus, with DRB1 most and HLA-C fewest. Fewer N-insertions than the 666-donor mean were reportedly shown by an Asian-associated ancestry cluster in a later analysis.

The ends were cut back, 1 base at V and 0 bases at J, with 10 bases in the middle. The CDR3 has 15 residues. Germline V gene data show CDR1 as SEHNR and CDR2 as FQNEAQ (reference sequence). The rearrangement uses TRBV7-9 and TRBJ2-7, with no clear D. The sample taken for sequencing was PBMCs. This TCR was recovered from a man aged 35-49 years in good health and CMV-seropositive. The CDR3 is CASSLELVNSYEQYF. CDR3 DNA: TGTGCCAGCAGCTTAGAGTTAGTCAACTCCTACGAGCAGTACTTC.